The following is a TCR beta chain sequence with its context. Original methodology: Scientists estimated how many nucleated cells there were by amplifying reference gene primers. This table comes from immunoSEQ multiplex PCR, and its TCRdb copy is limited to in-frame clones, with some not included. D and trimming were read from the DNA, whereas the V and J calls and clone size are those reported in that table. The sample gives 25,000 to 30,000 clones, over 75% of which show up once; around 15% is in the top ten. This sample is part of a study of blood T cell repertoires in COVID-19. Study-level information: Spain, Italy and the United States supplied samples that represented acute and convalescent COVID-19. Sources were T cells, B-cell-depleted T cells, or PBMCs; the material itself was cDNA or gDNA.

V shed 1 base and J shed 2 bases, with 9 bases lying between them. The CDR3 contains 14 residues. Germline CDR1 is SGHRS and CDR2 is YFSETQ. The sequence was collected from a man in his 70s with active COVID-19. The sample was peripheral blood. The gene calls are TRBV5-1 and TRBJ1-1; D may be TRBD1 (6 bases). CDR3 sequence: CASSLTGLNTEAFF. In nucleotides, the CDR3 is TGCGCCAGCAGCTTGACAGGGCTCAACACTGAAGCTTTCTTT.